A single sample gave rise to the 30 T cell receptor beta chains below, sequenced in a study of blood T cell repertoires in COVID-19. Clones were read by immunoSEQ multiplex PCR, and TCRdb kept only the in-frame ones, dropping some. The sample contains more than 250,000 clones, around 87% of which appear only once. Sequenced sample: peripheral blood. The receptors here all came from a man aged 45-60 years with active or convalescent COVID-19.

This clone was seen a few times. Distinct nucleotide sequences in the sample also encode this CDR3. This rearrangement joins TRBV18 to TRBJ1-1; D gene uncertain. V shed 0 bases and J shed 1 base, with 6 bases lying between them. There are 14 residues in the CDR3. Germline-derived CDR1 and CDR2 are KGHSH and LQKENI. The DNA of the CDR3 is TGTGCCAGCTCACCACCGGGCAGGAACACTGAAGCTTTCTTT. Protein sequence: CASSPPGRNTEAFF. The full variable domain, rest sourced from reference TRBV18 and TRBJ1-1, is NAGVMQNPRHLVRRRGQEARLRCSPMKGHSHVYWYRQLPEEGLKFMVYLQKENIIDESGMPKERFSAEFPKEGPSILRIQQVVRGDSAAYFCASSPPGRNTEAFFGQGTRLTVV.

This clone was recorded only once. The chain links TRBV15 to TRBJ1-5; 8 bases line up with TRBD1. CDR1 and CDR2 from the germline V gene are LNHNV and YYDKDF (reference sequence). Trimming at V came to 0 bases and at J to 5 bases, leaving 9 bases not matched to a gene. CDR3 length: 17 residues. The CDR3 nucleotides are TGTGCCACCAGCAGAGATCTAGGAGCAGGGGGCGATCAGCCCCAGCATTTT. Residues: CATSRDLGAGGDQPQHF.

The table lists this clone with a few counts. The V gene is TRBV6-2 or TRBV6-3, the J gene TRBJ2-7, with 14 positions matching TRBD2. Trimming cost V 0 bases and J 4 bases; bases outside gene matches: 8. The germline V gene encodes CDR1 MNHEY and CDR2 SVGEGT. The CDR3 covers 18 residues. CDR3 amino acids: CASSYSTSGRALGYEQYF. CDR3 bases: TGTGCCAGCAGTTACTCGACTAGCGGGAGGGCCCTCGGGTACGAGCAGTACTTC.

This clone is a singleton in its sample. This chain uses TRBV7-9 with TRBJ1-1; D ambiguous. The length of the CDR3 is 13 residues. The V end lost 5 bases, the J end lost 4 bases, and 11 bases lay between the germline ends. CDR1 is SEHNR and CDR2 is FQNEAQ in the germline V gene (reference sequence). The CDR3: CASSLSRGTEAFF. The CDR3 coding sequence is TGTGCCAGCAGCCTATCAAGAGGCACTGAAGCTTTCTTT.

This clone was recorded only once. The CDR3 DNA reads as TGTGCCAGCAGCTTAGCCCCTAGCGGAACAAACATTCAGTACTTC. Translated: CASSLAPSGTNIQYF. The chain employs TRBV7-2 and TRBJ2-4; TRBD2 matches 7 bases. Germline values: CDR1 SGHTA, CDR2 FQGNSA. CDR3 length: 15 residues. The V gene end was trimmed by 0 bases and the J gene end by 6 bases; junction bases not matched to a gene: 5.

The rearrangement links TRBV4-3 to TRBJ1-1; D call uncertain. Trimming took off 1 base at V and 6 bases at J, with 3 bases between the two ends. Germline CDR1 LGHNA, CDR2 YSLEER. The CDR3 sequence is 11 residues long. CDR3 amino acids: CASSQGPEAFF. CDR3 nucleotide sequence: TGCGCCAGCAGCCAAGGGCCTGAAGCTTTCTTT.

This chain links TRBV19 with TRBJ1-2; 7 nucleotides agree with TRBD1. Losses at the gene ends were 3 bases for V and 5 bases for J; bases not matched to a gene: 3. The germline gives CDR1 LNHDA, CDR2 SQIVND (reference sequence). The CDR3 has 13 amino acids. The CDR3 here is CASSMDRRYGYTF. DNA of the CDR3: TGTGCCAGTAGTATGGACAGGAGGTATGGCTACACCTTC.

This chain joins TRBV7-2 and TRBJ2-7, with 8 positions matching TRBD2. Trimming at V came to 4 bases and at J to 1 base, leaving 3 bases not matched to a gene. Germline CDR1 reads SGHTA; CDR2 reads FQGNSA. The CDR3 is 14 amino acids. CDR3 protein: CASSSTSASYEQYF. The CDR3 nucleotides read TGTGCCAGCAGCTCGACTAGCGCGTCCTACGAGCAGTACTTC. Filled out from reference TRBV7-2 and TRBJ2-7, the complete variable domain reads GAGVSQSPSNKVTEKGKDVELRCDPISGHTALYWYRQSLGQGLEFLIYFQGNSAPDKSGLPSDRFSAERTGGSVSTLTIQRTQQEDSAVYLCASSSTSASYEQYFGPGTRLTVT.

The J gene is TRBJ1-2, the V gene TRBV5-1, with D tentatively TRBD1 (6 bases). CDR3 length equals 16 residues. The ends were cut back, 1 base at V and 4 bases at J, with 17 bases in the middle. Germline V gene lookup returns CDR1 SGHRS and CDR2 YFSETQ. CDR3 DNA sequence: TGCGCCAGCAGCTTGTTGACAGGAGCGGGGGTCTATGGCTACACCTTC. The encoded protein is CASSLLTGAGVYGYTF.

This chain connects TRBV5-6 to TRBJ2-5; no reliable D call. Germline CDR1 reads SGHDT; CDR2 reads YYEEEE. This CDR3 is 12 amino acids long. Deletions cut 5 bases from V and 7 bases from J, with 12 bases between. The CDR3 DNA follows: TGTGCCAGCAGTCGCCCTCCGGGGACCCAGTACTTC. Translation: CASSRPPGTQYF.

The chain joins TRBV12-3 or TRBV12-4 to TRBJ1-2, with D unresolved. The CDR3 extends over 12 amino acids. Trimming stripped 7 bases from V and 10 bases from J, with 16 bases between. CDR3 sequence: CASIRGLEDYTF. In nucleotides, the CDR3 is TGTGCCAGCATAAGAGGCCTCGAAGACTACACCTTC.

This clone has a single count. CDR3: CASSRQGVNYGYTF. The CDR3 DNA reads TGTGCCAGCAGTCGACAGGGTGTTAACTATGGCTACACCTTC. The chain uses TRBV28 and TRBJ1-2; 7 nucleotides match TRBD1. The J segment lost 1 base and the V segment lost 5 bases, leaving 4 bases of the junction unmatched. Germline values: CDR1 MDHEN, CDR2 SYDVKM. This CDR3 has 14 amino acids.

The chain combines TRBV19 with TRBJ1-1, with D unclear. Germline V lookup: CDR1 LNHDA, CDR2 SQIVND (reference sequence). The CDR3 is made up of 14 amino acids. Trimming took off 5 bases at V and 4 bases at J, with 14 bases between the two ends. This CDR3 is CASSLPNPGTEAFF. CDR3 in DNA: TGTGCCAGTAGTCTCCCTAACCCAGGCACTGAAGCTTTCTTT.

This clone occurred once. V usage is TRBV3-1 (or the pseudogene TRBV3-2) and J usage is TRBJ1-5; the D is unclear. CDR1 and CDR2 from the germline V gene are LGHDT and YNNKEL (reference sequence). V was shortened by 3 bases and J by 5 bases, with 26 bases between the two germline ends. The CDR3 is 19 amino acids. The CDR3: CASSQAGPPEVKSYQPQHF. The CDR3 DNA is TGTGCCAGCAGCCAGGCCGGACCCCCGGAGGTAAAATCTTATCAGCCCCAGCATTTT.

This clone was counted a single time. The chain joins TRBV5-4 to TRBJ1-4; TRBD1 aligns across 8 bases. The CDR3 spans 17 residues. V shed 0 bases and J 0 bases; nucleotides not matched to a gene: 4. CDR1 is SGHNT, CDR2 YYREEE, per germline (reference sequence). This CDR3 is CASSLEAGGATNEKLFF. The CDR3 DNA reads as TGTGCCAGCAGCTTGGAGGCAGGGGGCGCAACTAATGAAAAACTGTTTTTT.

The chain combines TRBV18 with TRBJ1-5; 7 bases are a match to TRBD1. CDR3 length equals 19 residues. The J segment lost 0 bases and the V segment lost 3 bases, leaving 14 bases of the junction unmatched. Germline V gives CDR1 KGHSH, CDR2 LQKENI. The CDR3 loop reads CASSPMPRDSDYSNQPQHF. The CDR3 DNA is TGTGCCAGCTCACCTATGCCTCGGGACAGTGATTATAGCAATCAGCCCCAGCATTTT.

The chain has TRBV5-6 and TRBJ2-7, with TRBD2 matching 8 bases. The CDR3 extends over 14 amino acids. Germline lookup yields CDR1 SGHDT and CDR2 YYEEEE. J was trimmed by 3 bases and V by 0 bases; bases with no gene match: 2. The chain's CDR3 is CASSLVLADYEQYF. The CDR3 coding sequence is TGTGCCAGCAGCTTGGTACTAGCGGACTACGAGCAGTACTTC.

J is TRBJ1-1 and V is TRBV6-2 or TRBV6-3; 9 bases align to TRBD1. This CDR3 has 17 residues. V lost 0 bases to trimming and J lost 4 bases; unmatched junction nucleotides: 9. Germline assignment: CDR1 MNHEY and CDR2 SVGEGT. CDR3 nucleotides: TGTGCCAGCAGTTACTCGCCGGGACAGGGAGGCACCACTGAAGCTTTCTTT. This codes for CASSYSPGQGGTTEAFF.

The CDR3 DNA is TGTGCCAGCAGCCAAGGCGGGACAGAGTACGAGCAGTACTTC. It translates to CASSQGGTEYEQYF. This chain uses TRBV4-2 with TRBJ2-7; possible D gene TRBD1, 7 bases. Trimming shortened V by 1 base and J by 4 bases, and 11 bases separated the two germline ends. Germline values: CDR1 LGHNA, CDR2 YNFKEQ. The CDR3 spans 14 residues.

This chain joins TRBV30 and TRBJ2-7, with TRBD1 as a possible D gene (6 bases). CDR1 GTSNPN and CDR2 SVGIG come from the germline V gene (reference sequence). V shed 5 bases and J shed 2 bases, with 13 bases lying between them. The CDR3 has 13 amino acids. In nucleotides, the CDR3 is TGTGCCTGGGACCGGACAGAAGCCTACGAGCAGTACTTC. This codes for CAWDRTEAYEQYF.

The chain recombines TRBV6-1 with TRBJ2-3, with D unresolved. The CDR3 is 15 amino acids. CDR1 is MNHNS, CDR2 SASEGT, per germline. V was clipped by 0 bases and J by 4 bases, with 11 bases between them. The CDR3 DNA sequence: TGTGCCAGCAGTGAAGCGCGGTTGACCCCAGATACGCAGTATTTT. This translates into CASSEARLTPDTQYF.

The chain joins TRBV5-1 to TRBJ1-4; D gene ambiguous. Germline CDR1 reads SGHRS; CDR2 reads YFSETQ. The ends were cut back, 0 bases at V and 7 bases at J, with 13 bases in the middle. The CDR3 has 15 amino acids. The CDR3 nucleotides read TGCGCCAGCAGCTTGGGGCCCCCGGGAGGTGAAAAACTGTTTTTT. It encodes CASSLGPPGGEKLFF.

The rearrangement links TRBV5-5 to TRBJ1-2; a possible D gene is TRBD1 (5 bases). Germline V gene lookup returns CDR1 SGHKS and CDR2 YYEKEE (reference sequence). The CDR3 runs to 12 residues. Trimming removed 4 bases from V and 8 bases from J, with 12 bases in between. CDR3 residues: CASSQGTHGYTF. CDR3 nucleotide sequence: TGTGCCAGCAGCCAGGGTACTCACGGCTACACCTTC.

The chain has TRBV27 and TRBJ1-2, with TRBD1 matching 10 bases. Germline-derived CDR1 and CDR2 are MNHEY and SMNVEV (reference sequence). J gave up 2 bases and V 4 bases, and 10 bases lay outside the gene matches. The CDR3 spans 17 residues. The CDR3 region has the DNA TGTGCCAGCAGTTCCAGGACAGGGGGGCATCTAAACTATGGCTACACCTTC. Its translation is CASSSRTGGHLNYGYTF.

This rearrangement joins TRBV5-5 to TRBJ1-2; tentatively, D is TRBD1 (6 bases). Germline V gene lookup returns CDR1 SGHKS and CDR2 YYEKEE (reference sequence). V gave up 0 bases and J gave up 10 bases, with 13 bases separating them. The CDR3 is 13 amino acids. Here the CDR3 reads CASSLGYRANYTF. Written as DNA, the CDR3 is TGTGCCAGCAGCTTGGGGTACAGGGCCAACTACACCTTC.

The gene calls are TRBV27 and TRBJ1-2; 7 positions match TRBD1. The CDR3 loop spans 12 amino acids. The junction had 2 bases not matched to a gene; V was cut back by 4 bases and J by 6 bases. CDR1 and CDR2 (germline): MNHEY, SMNVEV (reference sequence). The CDR3 region has the DNA TGTGCCAGCAGTTCGACAGGGCATGGCTACACCTTC. Protein sequence: CASSSTGHGYTF.

This clone is a singleton in its sample. This chain connects TRBV10-3 to TRBJ1-5, with 7 bases lining up with TRBD1. Trimming at V came to 6 bases and at J to 4 bases, leaving 6 bases not matched to a gene. The CDR3 spans 14 residues. The germline CDR1 and CDR2 sequences are ENHRY and SYGVKD. CDR3 residues: CAISGDSSNQPQHF. CDR3 bases: TGTGCCATCAGCGGGGACAGTTCAAATCAGCCCCAGCATTTT.

Only one count was recorded for this clone. The rearrangement joins TRBV5-6 to TRBJ2-7, with TRBD1 as a possible D gene (6 bases). This CDR3 region has 13 residues. V lost 3 bases to trimming and J lost 2 bases, with 9 bases between them. Germline CDR1 SGHDT, CDR2 YYEEEE. The CDR3 sequence is CASSSTGTYEQYF. In DNA form, the CDR3 reads TGTGCCAGCAGCTCAACAGGGACCTACGAGCAGTACTTC.

CDR3 DNA: TGCGCCAGCAGCTTGCAGGGCGTGAGCTCCTACGAGCAGTACTTC. Translating it yields CASSLQGVSSYEQYF. This sequence joins TRBV5-1 and TRBJ2-7, with D tentatively TRBD1 (5 bases). V gave up 1 base and J gave up 0 bases, with 11 bases separating them. CDR1 is SGHRS and CDR2 is YFSETQ in the germline V gene. This CDR3 has 15 amino acids.

In DNA, the CDR3 is TGTGCCATCAGTGACCCCTACTCGCGGACAGCCTACAATGAGCAGTTCTTC. This codes for CAISDPYSRTAYNEQFF. The genes are TRBV10-3 and TRBJ2-1; weak D call: TRBD1 (6 bases). The CDR3 runs to 17 residues. Between the trimmed V and J ends, which lost 3 bases and 2 bases, there was a span of 17 bases. The germline V gene encodes CDR1 ENHRY and CDR2 SYGVKD.